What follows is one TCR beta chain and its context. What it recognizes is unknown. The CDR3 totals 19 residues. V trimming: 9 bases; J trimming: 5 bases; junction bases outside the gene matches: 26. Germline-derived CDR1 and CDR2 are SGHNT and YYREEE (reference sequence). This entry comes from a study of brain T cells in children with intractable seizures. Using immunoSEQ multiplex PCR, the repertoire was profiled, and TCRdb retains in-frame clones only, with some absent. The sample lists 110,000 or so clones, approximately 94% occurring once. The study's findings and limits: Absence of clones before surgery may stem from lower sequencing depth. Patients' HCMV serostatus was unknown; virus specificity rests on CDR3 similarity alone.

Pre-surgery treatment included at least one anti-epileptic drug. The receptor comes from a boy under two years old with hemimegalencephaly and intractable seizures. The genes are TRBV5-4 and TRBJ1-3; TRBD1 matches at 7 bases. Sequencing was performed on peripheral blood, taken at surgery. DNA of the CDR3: TGTGCCACCCTTGGACCGGGACAGCCAACCATCCCTATCCGAAACACCATATATTTT. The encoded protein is CATLGPGQPTIPIRNTIYF.